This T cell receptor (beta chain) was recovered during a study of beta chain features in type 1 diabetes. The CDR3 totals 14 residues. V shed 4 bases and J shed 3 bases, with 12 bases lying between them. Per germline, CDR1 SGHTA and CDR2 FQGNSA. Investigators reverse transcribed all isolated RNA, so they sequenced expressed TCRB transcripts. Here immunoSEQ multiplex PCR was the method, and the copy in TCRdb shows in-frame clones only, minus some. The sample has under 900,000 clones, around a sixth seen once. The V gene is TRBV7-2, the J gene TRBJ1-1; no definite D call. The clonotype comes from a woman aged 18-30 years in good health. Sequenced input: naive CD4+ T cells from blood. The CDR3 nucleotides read TGTGCCAGCAGCTACCAGCCGGCCTACACTGAAGCTTTCTTT. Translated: CASSYQPAYTEAFF.